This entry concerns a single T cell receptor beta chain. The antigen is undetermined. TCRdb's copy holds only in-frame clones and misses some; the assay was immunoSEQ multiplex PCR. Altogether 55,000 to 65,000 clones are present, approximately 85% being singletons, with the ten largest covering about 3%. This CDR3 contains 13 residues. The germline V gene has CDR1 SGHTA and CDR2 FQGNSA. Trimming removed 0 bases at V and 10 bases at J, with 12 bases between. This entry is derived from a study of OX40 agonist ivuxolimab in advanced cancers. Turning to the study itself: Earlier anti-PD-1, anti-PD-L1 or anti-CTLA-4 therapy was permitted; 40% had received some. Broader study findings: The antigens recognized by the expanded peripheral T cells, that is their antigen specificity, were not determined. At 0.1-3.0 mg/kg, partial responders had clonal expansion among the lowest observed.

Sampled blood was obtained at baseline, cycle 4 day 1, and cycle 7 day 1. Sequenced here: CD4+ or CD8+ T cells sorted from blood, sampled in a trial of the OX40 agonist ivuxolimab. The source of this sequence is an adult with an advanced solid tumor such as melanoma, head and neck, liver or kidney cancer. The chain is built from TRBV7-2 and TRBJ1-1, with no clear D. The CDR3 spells CASSLAPGRAAFF. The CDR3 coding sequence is TGTGCCAGCAGCTTAGCTCCCGGCCGGGCAGCTTTCTTT.